This entry features one T cell receptor beta chain sequence. The sample comes from a study of OX40 agonist ivuxolimab in advanced cancers. About the research overall: The eligibility criteria allowed prior anti-PD-1, anti-PD-L1 or anti-CTLA-4 therapy, and 40% had some. Partial responses were seen in three patients, one with hepatocellular carcinoma and two with cutaneous melanoma.

Assay used: immunoSEQ multiplex PCR; TCRdb lists only in-frame clones, some missing. The sample includes about 28,000 clones, around 85% seen only once; the top ten take approximately 28%. Excluded were patients having autoimmune disease history or systemic immunosuppression. The germline CDR1 and CDR2 sequences are MNHNS and SASEGT. There are 11 residues in the CDR3. The chain combines TRBV6-1 with TRBJ1-2; D is uncertain. This material consisted of CD4+ or CD8+ T cells sorted from blood, taken in a trial of the OX40 agonist ivuxolimab. This TCR came from an adult with an advanced solid tumor such as melanoma, head and neck, liver or kidney cancer. CDR3 DNA sequence: TGTTTTATCACGAGTACCTCTGGCTACACCTTC. This sequence encodes CFITSTSGYTF.